This T cell receptor (beta chain) is drawn from a study of blood T cell repertoires in COVID-19. About the study: Sites across the United States, Italy and Spain contributed samples from acute and convalescent COVID-19. PBMCs, B-cell-depleted T cells, or T cells were the source of the cDNA or gDNA that made up the material.

Under the authors' procedure: It was from reference gene primer amplification that nucleated cell counts were estimated. Using immunoSEQ multiplex PCR, the repertoire was profiled, and TCRdb retains in-frame clones only, with some absent. That table supplies the V and J calls and clone size; D and trimming were determined from the DNA. This sample has 120,000 to 150,000 clones; over 75% occur once, and the top ten carry over 10%. This sequence was found in a man aged 55 to 70 with active or convalescent COVID-19. What was sequenced was peripheral blood.

This CDR3 reads CASSHTSWDMSSGNTIYF. DNA for the CDR3: TGTGCCAGCAGTCATACAAGCTGGGACATGAGCTCTGGAAACACCATATATTTT. The J gene is TRBJ1-3, the V gene TRBV6-6, with D perhaps TRBD1 (6 bases). This CDR3 comprises 18 residues. V was shortened by 5 bases and J by 0 bases, with 20 bases between the two germline ends. The germline CDR1 and CDR2 sequences are MNHNY and SVGAGI (reference sequence).